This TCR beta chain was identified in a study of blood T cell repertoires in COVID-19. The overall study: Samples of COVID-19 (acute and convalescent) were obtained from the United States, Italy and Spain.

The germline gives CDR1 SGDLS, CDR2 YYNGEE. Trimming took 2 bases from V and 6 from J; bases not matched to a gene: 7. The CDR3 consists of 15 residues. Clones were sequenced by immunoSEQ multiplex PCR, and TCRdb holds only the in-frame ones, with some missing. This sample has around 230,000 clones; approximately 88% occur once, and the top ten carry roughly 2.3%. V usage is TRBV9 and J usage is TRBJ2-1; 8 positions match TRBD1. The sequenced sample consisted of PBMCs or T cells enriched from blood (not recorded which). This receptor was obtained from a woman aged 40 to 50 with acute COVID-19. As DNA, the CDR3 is TGTGCCAGCAGCGTTGGACAGGGCGGATTCAATGAGCAGTTCTTC. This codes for CASSVGQGGFNEQFF. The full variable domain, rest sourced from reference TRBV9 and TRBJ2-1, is DSGVTQTPKHLITATGQRVTLRCSPRSGDLSVYWYQQSLDQGLQFLIQYYNGEERAKGNILERFSAQQFPDLHSELNLSSLELGDSALYFCASSVGQGGFNEQFFGPGTRLTVL.